This TCR beta chain was sequenced during a study of blood T cell repertoires in COVID-19. Turning to the study itself: In each case, the material was cDNA or gDNA derived from T cells, B-cell-depleted T cells, or PBMCs.

Germline-derived CDR1 and CDR2 are LNHNV and YYDKDF (reference sequence). After removal of 4 bases from V and 5 bases from J, the junction contained 5 bases not matched to a gene. The CDR3 runs 14 residues. Original analysis: Using reference gene primer amplification, nucleated cell counts were estimated. Repertoires were generated with immunoSEQ multiplex PCR, while TCRdb's copy carries only in-frame clones and drops some. V, J and clone size are taken as reported in that table, and D and trimming were inferred from the DNA itself. Seen here are about 250,000 clones, around 80% observed once, and the top ten hold roughly 8.8%.

The genes are TRBV15 and TRBJ2-1; 7 bases map to TRBD2. This receptor was identified in a middle-aged man with active or convalescent COVID-19. The specimen sequenced was peripheral blood. CDR3 amino acids: CATSNLGGDNEQFF. In DNA form, the CDR3 reads TGTGCCACCAGCAATCTGGGAGGGGACAATGAGCAGTTCTTC.